What follows is one TCR beta chain and its context. The data originate from a study of CD8 T cells in Susac syndrome. Germline values: CDR1 SGDLS, CDR2 YYNGEE. Trimming took 4 bases from V and 2 from J, leaving 10 bases between them. The CDR3 consists of 14 residues. An amount of RNA that ranged from roughly 0.5 to 1 ug was reverse transcribed with random hexamers. TCRdb re-analysed the immunoSEQ multiplex PCR reads in MiXCR, keeping a single row per CDR3 protein. The sample lists just over 150,000 distinct CDR3 sequences; roughly 95% were seen once. Negative isolation was applied to CD8+ and CD4+ T cells, and FACS enrichment was applied to TEMRA cells.

The chain combines TRBV9 with TRBJ1-5; no definite D call. The specimen was CD8+ T cells from PBMCs. The origin of this receptor is a human donor with multiple sclerosis. As DNA, the CDR3 is TGTGCCAGCAGCCCCGGAAGTCGCAATCAGCCCCAGCATTTT. Its translation: CASSPGSRNQPQHF. Combining the CDR3 with reference TRBV9 and TRBJ1-5 gives the whole variable domain DSGVTQTPKHLITATGQRVTLRCSPRSGDLSVYWYQQSLDQGLQFLIQYYNGEERAKGNILERFSAQQFPDLHSELNLSSLELGDSALYFCASSPGSRNQPQHFGDGTRLSIL.